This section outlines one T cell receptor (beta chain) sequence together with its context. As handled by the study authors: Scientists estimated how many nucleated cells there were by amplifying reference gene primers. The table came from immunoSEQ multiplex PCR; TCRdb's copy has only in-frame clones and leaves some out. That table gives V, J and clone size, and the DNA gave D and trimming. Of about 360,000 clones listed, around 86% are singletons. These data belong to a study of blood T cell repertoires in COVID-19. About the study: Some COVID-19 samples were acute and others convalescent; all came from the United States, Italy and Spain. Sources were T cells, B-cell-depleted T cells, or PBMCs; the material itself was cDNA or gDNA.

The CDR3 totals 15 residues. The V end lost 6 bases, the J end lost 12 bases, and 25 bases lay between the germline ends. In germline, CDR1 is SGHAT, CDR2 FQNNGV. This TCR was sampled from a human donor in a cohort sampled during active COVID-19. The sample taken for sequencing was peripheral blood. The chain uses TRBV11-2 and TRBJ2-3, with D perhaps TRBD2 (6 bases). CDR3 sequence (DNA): TGTGCCAGCAGGTTGGACCACCGGGACTTAGAATTTCAGTATTTT. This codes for CASRLDHRDLEFQYF.